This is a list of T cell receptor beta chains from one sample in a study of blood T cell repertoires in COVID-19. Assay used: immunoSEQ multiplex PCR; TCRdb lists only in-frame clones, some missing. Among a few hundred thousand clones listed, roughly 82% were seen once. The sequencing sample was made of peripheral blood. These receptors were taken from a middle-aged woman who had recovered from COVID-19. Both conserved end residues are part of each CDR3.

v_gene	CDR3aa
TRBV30	CAWNLGQGDTEAFF
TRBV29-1	CSVVGTGGSYEQYF
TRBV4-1	CASSQETGGAANEQFF
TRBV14	CASSLTQGARGETQYF
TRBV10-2	CASRVLAGAYEQYF
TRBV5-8	CASIGRGAANNEQFF
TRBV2	CASRSTGGNNQPQHF
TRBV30	CAWSIGDFNEKLFF
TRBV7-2	CASSFPRGAPNTEAFF
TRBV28	CASSLLPGQGEEKLFF
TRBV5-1	CASSFSGLYRGGYEQYF
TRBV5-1	CASSTRGGVNTEAFF
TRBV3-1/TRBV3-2	CASSQSQSTDTQYF
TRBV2	CASMPGQGSYEQYF
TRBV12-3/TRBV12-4	CASSLEGGYEQFF
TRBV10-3	CAISELAGGMPGELFF
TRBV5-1	CASSWGEGITYEQYF
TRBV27	CASSDSQGLNEKLFF
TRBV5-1	CASSTGQENTEAFF
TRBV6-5	CASSLTGLTDTQYF
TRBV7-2	CASSLEGQGGGYTF
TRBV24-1	CATSDWGGSGNTIYF
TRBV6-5	CASSLGLGSYEQYF
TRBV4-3	CASSQDVWESKNIQYF
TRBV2	CASSERQGFYEQYF
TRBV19	CASSIDNRPNTEAFF
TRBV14	CASSQDPRTGLLPNTGELFF
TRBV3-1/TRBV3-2	CASSPSCPLHF
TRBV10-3	CACGTNGANEKLFF
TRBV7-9	CASSSGNQPQHF
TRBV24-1	CATSGYRDRYTDTQYF
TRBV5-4	CASSPQVGITSDNEQFF
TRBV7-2	CASSLADRGTINYGYTF
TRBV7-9	CASSGGVYEQYF
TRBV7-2	CASSQDPRGRSSYGYTF
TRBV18	CASSPREGTVNYGYTF
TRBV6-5	CASRTQTEKLFF
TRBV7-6	CASSLDRARNSPLHF
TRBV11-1	CASSPRRNTEAFF